This T cell receptor (beta chain) was obtained from a study of T cells in Graves' hyperthyroidism and ophthalmopathy. General study results and limits: Most expanded thyroid clonotypes above 0.001 also appeared in blood.

Across 18 months, stable Graves' hyperthyroidism was marked by no progression to ophthalmopathy. Exclusion of patients followed from uncontrolled infection, other autoimmune disease, pregnancy or lactation. This CDR3 has 13 amino acids. Germline lookup yields CDR1 SGHKS and CDR2 YYEKEE (reference sequence). V shed 5 bases and J shed 2 bases, with 11 bases lying between them. A note on this clonotype: Its antigen is still unknown.

The investigators amplified TCR beta CDR3 regions from RNA transcripts. The primer set for the first-round RT-PCR of the TCR CDR3 was HTBI. One entry per CDR3 protein, called by TCRdb with MiXCR from the multiplex PCR reads. The sample lists over 700,000 distinct CDR3 sequences; under 45% were seen once. This TCR was recovered from a woman aged 35 to 49 with Graves' hyperthyroidism. The chain employs TRBV5-5 and TRBJ2-7, with D perhaps TRBD1 (5 bases). The sample comprised blood. The CDR3 protein is CASRGAGTYEQYF. CDR3 sequence (DNA): TGTGCCAGCAGAGGCGCAGGGACCTACGAGCAGTACTTC.